This TCR beta chain is drawn from a study of siplizumab effects on memory and regulatory T cells. Study outcomes and limitations: Roughly 80-96% of proliferating CD4+ or CD8+ clones lacked an assignable naive or memory phenotype. With siplizumab, mappable alloreactive CD4+ clones averaged roughly 69% Treg-derived, versus less than 35% in controls. Significantly reduced by siplizumab was the cumulative frequency of alloreactive sequences, namely those traceable to unstimulated CD4+ memory cells.

Using three donor pairs, the authors sequenced unstimulated naive, memory, effector memory and TEMRA subsets. Method: immunoSEQ multiplex PCR; TCRdb's copy keeps in-frame clones and lacks some. The repertoire holds roughly 9,000 clones, with more than 60% as singletons. This CDR3 contains 13 residues. From germline, CDR1 is MNHEY and CDR2 SMNVEV (reference sequence). Trimming removed 3 bases from V and 6 bases from J, with 11 bases in between. There are a few counts of this clone. The target antigen is unknown. This TCR derives from a human donor in good health. Sample: effector memory CD8+ T cells sorted from blood. Specified subset: unstimulated CD8+ effector memory T cells. The chain couples TRBV27 to TRBJ1-2; D possibly corresponds to TRBD1 (5 bases). CDR3 nucleotides: TGTGCCAGCAGTTTCGTGGGGGATGATGGCTACACCTTC. Translation gives CASSFVGDDGYTF.